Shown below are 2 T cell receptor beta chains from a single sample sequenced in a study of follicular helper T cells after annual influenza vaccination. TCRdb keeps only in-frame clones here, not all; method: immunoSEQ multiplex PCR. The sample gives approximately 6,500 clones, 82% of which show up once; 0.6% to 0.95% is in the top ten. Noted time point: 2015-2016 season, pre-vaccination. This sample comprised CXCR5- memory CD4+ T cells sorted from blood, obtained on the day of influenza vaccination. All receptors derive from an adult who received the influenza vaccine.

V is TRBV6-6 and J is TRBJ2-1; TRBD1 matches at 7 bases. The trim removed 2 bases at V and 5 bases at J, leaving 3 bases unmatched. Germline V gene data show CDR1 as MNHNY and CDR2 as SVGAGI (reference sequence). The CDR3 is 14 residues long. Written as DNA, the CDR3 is TGTGCCAGCAGTTACCGGGACAGCAACAATGAGCAGTTCTTC. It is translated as CASSYRDSNNEQFF.

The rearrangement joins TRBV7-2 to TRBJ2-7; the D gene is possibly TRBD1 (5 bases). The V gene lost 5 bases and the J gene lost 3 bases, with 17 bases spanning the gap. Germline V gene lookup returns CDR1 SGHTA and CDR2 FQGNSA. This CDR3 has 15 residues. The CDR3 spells CASSLRRGRDYEQYF. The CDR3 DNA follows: TGTGCCAGCAGCCTCAGAAGGGGCAGGGACTACGAGCAGTACTTC.